The clone carrying this T cell receptor beta chain was recorded at least ten times. The antigen is not known. The data belong to a study of T cells after yellow fever vaccination. On the study more broadly: Some fractions had low cell numbers, and these were prepared with SMART-Seq v4 Ultra Low Input. General study findings and limits: Booster samples showed a return of most primary-vaccination clones (roughly 96% CD4, 85% to 90% CD8).

Via MiXCR, TCRdb re-called the 5' RACE reads, giving one row per CDR3 protein. Among hundreds of thousands of distinct CDR3 sequences, approximately 3.9% were seen once, and the ten largest hold about 25%. The length of the CDR3 is 15 residues. Per the germline V gene, CDR1 is SGHRS and CDR2 is YFSETQ. With 7 bases removed from V and 6 bases from J, the gap between germline ends came to 20 bases. Here the sequenced sample was PBMCs, taken on the day of the yellow fever booster vaccination. This clonotype was obtained from a man younger than 35 who received the YFV17D yellow fever vaccine. This sequence joins TRBV5-1 and TRBJ2-1; D is ambiguous. The CDR3 reads CASSLEPSSPNEQFF. The CDR3 nucleotides are TGCGCCAGCTCCTTAGAGCCCTCTTCCCCCAATGAGCAGTTCTTC.